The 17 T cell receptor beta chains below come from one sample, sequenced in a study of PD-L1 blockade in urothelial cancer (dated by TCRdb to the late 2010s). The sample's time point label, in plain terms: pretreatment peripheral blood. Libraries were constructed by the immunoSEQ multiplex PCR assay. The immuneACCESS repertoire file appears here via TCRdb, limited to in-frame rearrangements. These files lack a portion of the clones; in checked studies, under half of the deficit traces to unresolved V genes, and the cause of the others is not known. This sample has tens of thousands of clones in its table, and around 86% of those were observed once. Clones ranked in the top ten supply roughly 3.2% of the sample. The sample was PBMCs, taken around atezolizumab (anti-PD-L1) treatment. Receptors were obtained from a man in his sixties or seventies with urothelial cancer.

CDR3 sequence: CASSTNRLAHTDTQYF. Written as DNA, the CDR3 is TGTGCCAGCAGCACAAACCGACTAGCGCACACAGATACGCAGTATTTT. J is TRBJ2-3 and V is TRBV7-8; 8 positions match TRBD2. V was clipped by 5 bases and J by 2 bases; unmatched bases: 9. CDR3 size: 16 residues. Germline-derived CDR1 and CDR2 are SGHVS and FQNEAQ.

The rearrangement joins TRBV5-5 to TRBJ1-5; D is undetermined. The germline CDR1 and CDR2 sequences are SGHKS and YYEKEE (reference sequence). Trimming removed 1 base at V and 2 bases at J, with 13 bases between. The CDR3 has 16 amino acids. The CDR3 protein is CASSLTLRVGNQPQHF. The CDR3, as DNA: TGTGCCAGCAGCTTGACTCTAAGAGTCGGCAATCAGCCCCAGCATTTT.

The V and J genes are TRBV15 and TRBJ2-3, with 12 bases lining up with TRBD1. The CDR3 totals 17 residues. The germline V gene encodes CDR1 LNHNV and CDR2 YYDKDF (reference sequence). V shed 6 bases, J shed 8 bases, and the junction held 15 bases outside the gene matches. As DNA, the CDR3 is TGTGCCACCAGTGGGGGATACGGGACAGGGGGCCAAGGTACGCAGTATTTT. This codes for CATSGGYGTGGQGTQYF.

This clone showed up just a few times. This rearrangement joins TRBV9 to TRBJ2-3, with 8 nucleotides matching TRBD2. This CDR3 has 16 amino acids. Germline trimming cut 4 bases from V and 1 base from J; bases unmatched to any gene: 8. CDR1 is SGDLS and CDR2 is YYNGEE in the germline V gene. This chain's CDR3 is CASSPRGGDGTDTQYF. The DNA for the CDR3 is TGTGCCAGCAGCCCCCGGGGGGGGGATGGCACAGATACGCAGTATTTT.

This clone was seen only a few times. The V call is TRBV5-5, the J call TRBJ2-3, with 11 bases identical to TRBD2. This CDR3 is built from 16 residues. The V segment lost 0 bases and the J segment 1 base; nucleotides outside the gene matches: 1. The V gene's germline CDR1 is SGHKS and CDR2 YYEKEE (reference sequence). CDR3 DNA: TGTGCCAGCAGCTTGGAACTAGCGGGGGGCACAGATACGCAGTATTTT. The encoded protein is CASSLELAGGTDTQYF.

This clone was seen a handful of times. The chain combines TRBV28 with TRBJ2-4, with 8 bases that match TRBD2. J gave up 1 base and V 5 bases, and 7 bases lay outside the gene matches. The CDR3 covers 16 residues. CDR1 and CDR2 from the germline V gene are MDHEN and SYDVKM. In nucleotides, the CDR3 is TGTGCCAGCAGTCCTCCGGGAGGGTTCGCCAAAAACATTCAGTACTTC. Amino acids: CASSPPGGFAKNIQYF.

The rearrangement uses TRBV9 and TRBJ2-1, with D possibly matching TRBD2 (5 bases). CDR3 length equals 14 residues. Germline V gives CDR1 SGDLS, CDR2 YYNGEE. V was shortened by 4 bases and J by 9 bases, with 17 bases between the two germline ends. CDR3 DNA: TGTGCCAGCAGCATGATCGGGGAAAACAGTGAGCAGTTCTTC. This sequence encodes CASSMIGENSEQFF.

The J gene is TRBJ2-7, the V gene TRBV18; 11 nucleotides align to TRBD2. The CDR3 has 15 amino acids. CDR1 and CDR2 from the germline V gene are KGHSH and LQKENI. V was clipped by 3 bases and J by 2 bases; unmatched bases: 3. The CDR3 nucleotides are TGTGCCAGCTCACCCGGGACTAGCGGAGCCTACGAGCAGTACTTC. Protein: CASSPGTSGAYEQYF.

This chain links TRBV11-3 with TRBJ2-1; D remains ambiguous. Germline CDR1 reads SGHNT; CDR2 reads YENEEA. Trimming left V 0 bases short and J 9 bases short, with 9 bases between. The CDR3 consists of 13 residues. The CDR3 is CASSLDRVGEQFF. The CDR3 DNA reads TGTGCCAGCAGCTTAGATCGGGTAGGTGAGCAGTTCTTC. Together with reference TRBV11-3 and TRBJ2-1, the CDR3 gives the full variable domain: EAGVVQSPRYKIIEKKQPVAFWCNPISGHNTLYWYLQNLGQGPELLIRYENEEAVDDSQLPKDRFSAERLKGVDSTLKIQPAELGDSAVYLCASSLDRVGEQFFGPGTRLTVL.

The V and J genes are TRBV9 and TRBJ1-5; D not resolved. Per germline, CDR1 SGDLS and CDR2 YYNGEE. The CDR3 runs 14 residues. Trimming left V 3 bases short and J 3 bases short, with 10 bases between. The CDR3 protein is CASSDDSLNQPQHF. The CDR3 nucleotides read TGTGCCAGCAGCGATGACTCCCTCAATCAGCCCCAGCATTTT. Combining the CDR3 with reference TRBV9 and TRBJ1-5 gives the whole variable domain DSGVTQTPKHLITATGQRVTLRCSPRSGDLSVYWYQQSLDQGLQFLIQYYNGEERAKGNILERFSAQQFPDLHSELNLSSLELGDSALYFCASSDDSLNQPQHFGDGTRLSIL.

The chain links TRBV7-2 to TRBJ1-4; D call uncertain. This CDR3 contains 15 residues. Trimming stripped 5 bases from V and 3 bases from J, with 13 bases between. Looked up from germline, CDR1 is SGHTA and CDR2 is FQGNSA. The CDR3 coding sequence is TGTGCCAGCAGCGCAACAATGGGAGCTAATGAAAAACTGTTTTTT. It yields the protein CASSATMGANEKLFF. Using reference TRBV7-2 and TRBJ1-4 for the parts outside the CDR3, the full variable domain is GAGVSQSPSNKVTEKGKDVELRCDPISGHTALYWYRQSLGQGLEFLIYFQGNSAPDKSGLPSDRFSAERTGGSVSTLTIQRTQQEDSAVYLCASSATMGANEKLFFGSGTQLSVL.

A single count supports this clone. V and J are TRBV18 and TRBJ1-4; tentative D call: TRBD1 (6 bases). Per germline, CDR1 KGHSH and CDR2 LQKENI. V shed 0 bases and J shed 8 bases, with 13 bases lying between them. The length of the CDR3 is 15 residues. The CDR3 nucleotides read TGTGCCAGCTCACCACCGCGGGGGGCAGAGGAAAAACTGTTTTTT. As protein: CASSPPRGAEEKLFF.

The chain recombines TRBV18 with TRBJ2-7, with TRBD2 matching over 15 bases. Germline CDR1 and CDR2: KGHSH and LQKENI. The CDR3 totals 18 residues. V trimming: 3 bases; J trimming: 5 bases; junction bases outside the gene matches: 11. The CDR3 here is CASSPGLAGGGIWDEQYF. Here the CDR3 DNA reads TGTGCCAGCTCACCCGGACTAGCGGGAGGGGGTATTTGGGACGAGCAGTACTTC.

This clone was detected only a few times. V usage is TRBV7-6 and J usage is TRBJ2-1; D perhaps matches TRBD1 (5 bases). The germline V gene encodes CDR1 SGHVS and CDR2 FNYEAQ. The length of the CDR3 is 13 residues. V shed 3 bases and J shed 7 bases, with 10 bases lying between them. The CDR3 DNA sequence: TGTGCCAGCAGCTTGCCAGGGCAAAATGAGCAGTTCTTC. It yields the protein CASSLPGQNEQFF.

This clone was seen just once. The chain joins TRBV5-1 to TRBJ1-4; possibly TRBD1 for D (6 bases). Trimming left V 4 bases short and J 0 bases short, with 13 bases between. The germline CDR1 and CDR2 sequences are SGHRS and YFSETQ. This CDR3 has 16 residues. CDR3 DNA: TGCGCCAGCAGCCCCGGACAGTTAGCAACTAATGAAAAACTGTTTTTT. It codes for CASSPGQLATNEKLFF.

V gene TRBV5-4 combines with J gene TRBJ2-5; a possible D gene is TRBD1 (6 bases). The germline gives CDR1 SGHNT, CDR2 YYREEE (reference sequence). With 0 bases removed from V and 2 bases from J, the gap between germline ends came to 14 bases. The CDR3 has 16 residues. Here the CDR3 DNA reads TGTGCCAGCAGCTTGGGGGCAGGGGCAGAGCAAGAGACCCAGTACTTC. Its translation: CASSLGAGAEQETQYF.

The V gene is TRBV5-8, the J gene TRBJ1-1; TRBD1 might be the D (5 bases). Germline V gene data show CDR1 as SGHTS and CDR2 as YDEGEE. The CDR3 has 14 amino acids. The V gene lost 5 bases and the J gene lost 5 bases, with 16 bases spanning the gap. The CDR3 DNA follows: TGTGCCAGCAGTTCAATAGGGGTGGGAACTGAAGCTTTCTTT. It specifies CASSSIGVGTEAFF.